The sequence of this T cell receptor (beta chain) was determined in a study of OX40 agonist ivuxolimab in advanced cancers. V lost 7 bases, J lost 6 bases, and 25 bases lay in between. The CDR3 length is 16 residues. Germline values: CDR1 SQVTM, CDR2 ANQGSEA. The data were produced by immunoSEQ multiplex PCR, yet TCRdb's version contains in-frame clones alone and is incomplete. Of 30,000 or so clones listed, 86% are singletons. Autoimmune disease history or systemic immunosuppression led to patients being barred. This sequence joins TRBV29-1 and TRBJ2-1, with a tentative D call TRBD2 (7 bases). This receptor was taken from an adult with an advanced solid tumor such as melanoma, head and neck, liver or kidney cancer. The specimen comprised CD4+ or CD8+ T cells sorted from blood, sampled in a trial of the OX40 agonist ivuxolimab. The chain's CDR3 is CSGGGSRDGKCNEQFF. In DNA, the CDR3 is TGCAGCGGGGGGGGCAGCCGGGACGGGAAGTGCAATGAGCAGTTCTTC.